The 20 T cell receptor beta chains in this list originate from one sample, sequenced in a study of blood T cell repertoires in COVID-19. Generated by immunoSEQ multiplex PCR, the TCRdb table keeps only in-frame clones and is missing some. The sample holds 380,000 or so clones; roughly 90% are singletons and the top ten take around 1.9%. Sequences were obtained from PBMCs or T cells enriched from blood (not recorded which). The receptors here all came from a woman between 35 and 50 years old with acute COVID-19.

J is TRBJ1-2 and V is TRBV6-5, with TRBD1 matching over 8 bases. The CDR3 loop spans 13 amino acids. V lost 6 bases, J lost 6 bases, and 6 bases stayed unmatched. In germline, CDR1 is MNHEY, CDR2 SVGAGI. CDR3 sequence (DNA): TGTGCCAGCAGCCGGGACAGGAAGGATGGCTACACCTTC. It codes for CASSRDRKDGYTF.

This clone was counted only a few times. The chain combines TRBV7-7 with TRBJ2-7, with D tentatively TRBD2 (5 bases). Germline values: CDR1 SSHAT, CDR2 FNYEAQ (reference sequence). Trimming pared 3 bases from V and 6 bases from J, leaving 12 bases between. The CDR3 sequence is 13 residues long. CDR3 in DNA: TGTGCCAGCAGCTTGGGCCGGGGATCCGAGCAGTACTTC. Translating it yields CASSLGRGSEQYF.

In its sample, this clone was seen once. V is TRBV5-1 and J is TRBJ1-1; D gene unclear. The CDR3 is made up of 13 amino acids. Deletions cut 2 bases from V and 5 bases from J, with 10 bases between. Germline CDR1 reads SGHRS; CDR2 reads YFSETQ. DNA for the CDR3: TGCGCCAGCAGCTTCTCTGCGGGGACTGAAGCTTTCTTT. Translating it yields CASSFSAGTEAFF.

The J gene is TRBJ1-4, the V gene TRBV15; D is undetermined. The CDR3 consists of 15 residues. Trimming cost V 0 bases and J 6 bases, with 11 bases left between them. Germline values: CDR1 LNHNV, CDR2 YYDKDF (reference sequence). The CDR3 bases are TGTGCCACCAGCAGAGATGGGCAGAGGGATGAAAAACTGTTTTTT. This gives the protein CATSRDGQRDEKLFF.

The chain employs TRBV5-1 and TRBJ1-6; a weak D match, TRBD1 (6 bases). CDR3 length equals 16 residues. Between the trimmed V and J ends, which lost 0 bases and 3 bases, there was a span of 10 bases. Germline values: CDR1 SGHRS, CDR2 YFSETQ. Here the CDR3 reads CASSLGQDLYNSPLHF. The CDR3 coding sequence is TGCGCCAGCAGCTTGGGACAGGACCTCTATAATTCACCCCTCCACTTT.

This clone was seen only a few times. The chain couples TRBV2 to TRBJ1-6, with D possibly matching TRBD1 (6 bases). The CDR3 is 14 amino acids. Germline CDR1 and CDR2: SNHLY and FYNNEI. Between the trimmed V and J ends, which lost 6 bases and 7 bases, there was a span of 13 bases. In DNA, the CDR3 is TGTGCCAGCAGCGAACAGGGTCGGAATTCACCCCTCCACTTT. This sequence encodes CASSEQGRNSPLHF.

The chain has TRBV29-1 and TRBJ1-1; possibly TRBD1 for D (5 bases). From germline, CDR1 is SQVTM and CDR2 ANQGSEA. The CDR3 has 13 amino acids. Trimming cost V 4 bases and J 4 bases, with 13 bases left between them. The CDR3 sequence: CSVAQGTGTEAFF. The CDR3 DNA reads as TGCAGCGTTGCTCAGGGTACGGGCACTGAAGCTTTCTTT.

This chain connects TRBV6-1 to TRBJ2-7; no firm D call. Germline CDR1 MNHNS, CDR2 SASEGT. Deletions cut 3 bases from V and 5 bases from J, with 14 bases between. The CDR3 length is 14 residues. The CDR3 is CASSEIAHGHEQYF. The CDR3 DNA sequence: TGTGCCAGCAGTGAGATAGCCCACGGCCACGAGCAGTACTTC.

Here the CDR3 reads CASSLSGALPSDGYTF. CDR3 bases: TGTGCCAGCAGCTTATCAGGGGCGCTACCTTCGGATGGCTACACCTTC. The V and J genes are TRBV11-2 and TRBJ1-2; weak D call: TRBD1 (6 bases). This CDR3 comprises 16 residues. Trimming stripped 2 bases from V and 6 bases from J, with 19 bases between. The germline V gene has CDR1 SGHAT and CDR2 FQNNGV.

The V call is TRBV11-2, the J call TRBJ2-5, with D maybe TRBD2 (5 bases). V lost 1 base and J lost 0, with 12 bases in between. Germline lookup yields CDR1 SGHAT and CDR2 FQNNGV. The CDR3 spans 16 residues. For the CDR3, the DNA is TGTGCCAGCAGCTTAGGAGGGCAGACGAACCAAGAGACCCAGTACTTC. This translates into CASSLGGQTNQETQYF.

The chain couples TRBV30 to TRBJ2-5; TRBD1 aligns across 9 bases. There are 16 residues in the CDR3. Germline assignment: CDR1 GTSNPN and CDR2 SVGIG (reference sequence). With V trimmed by 3 bases and J by 5 bases, 13 bases remained unmatched. This CDR3 reads CAWSGGAYRGLETQYF. The CDR3 DNA is TGTGCCTGGAGCGGTGGGGCATACAGGGGGCTGGAGACCCAGTACTTC.

The chain uses TRBV4-1 and TRBJ1-3; possible D gene TRBD1, 5 bases. The germline V and J ends were trimmed by 3 bases and 3 bases, with 15 bases remaining between them. The CDR3 length is 16 residues. The V gene's germline CDR1 is MGHRA and CDR2 YSYEKL. CDR3 region: CASSHPPGGLGNTIYF. In DNA form, the CDR3 reads TGCGCCAGCAGCCACCCCCCCGGGGGTCTTGGAAACACCATATATTTT.

This chain uses TRBV4-2 with TRBJ2-5; TRBD2 matches 10 bases. CDR3 size: 17 residues. V shed 1 base and J 4 bases; nucleotides not matched to a gene: 9. The germline V gene has CDR1 LGHNA and CDR2 YNFKEQ. This CDR3 reads CASSQGMSGGVSETQYF. CDR3 in DNA: TGTGCCAGCAGCCAAGGCATGAGCGGGGGGGTTTCAGAGACCCAGTACTTC.

The chain employs TRBV7-9 and TRBJ1-3; a possible D gene is TRBD1 (6 bases). This CDR3 contains 14 residues. The germline gives CDR1 SEHNR, CDR2 FQNEAQ (reference sequence). Trimming removed 5 bases from V and 4 bases from J, with 12 bases in between. CDR3 loop: CASSQGTPGNTIYF. The DNA for the CDR3 is TGTGCCAGCAGCCAGGGGACGCCGGGAAACACCATATATTTT.

The gene calls are TRBV11-2 and TRBJ2-1; 10 bases match TRBD2. CDR3 length: 15 amino acids. Germline-derived CDR1 and CDR2 are SGHAT and FQNNGV. V lost 5 bases to trimming and J lost 8 bases; unmatched junction nucleotides: 9. The DNA of the CDR3 is TGTGCCAGCAGCGTTAGATCACTAGCGGGGTATGAGCAGTTCTTC. Its protein is CASSVRSLAGYEQFF.

The chain couples TRBV11-2 to TRBJ2-4; TRBD1 might be the D (5 bases). CDR3 size: 12 residues. Germline CDR1 SGHAT, CDR2 FQNNGV. Between the trimmed V and J ends, which lost 5 bases and 6 bases, there was a span of 8 bases. For the CDR3, the DNA is TGTGCCAGCAGCACAGGCGGAAACATTCAGTACTTC. Translated: CASSTGGNIQYF.

The chain uses TRBV6-5 and TRBJ2-1, with a tentative D call TRBD1 (5 bases). This CDR3 comprises 12 residues. V was trimmed by 7 bases and J by 5 bases, leaving 9 bases between them. Looked up from germline, CDR1 is MNHEY and CDR2 is SVGAGI. The CDR3 sequence: CASTQDHNEQFF. The DNA of the CDR3 is TGTGCCAGCACACAGGATCACAATGAGCAGTTCTTC.

The chain couples TRBV29-1 to TRBJ2-5, with 7 bases matching TRBD1. This CDR3 is 14 amino acids long. Germline values: CDR1 SQVTM, CDR2 ANQGSEA. V lost 3 bases to trimming and J lost 4 bases; unmatched junction nucleotides: 8. As DNA, the CDR3 is TGCAGCGTTGAGGGGGTGACAGGGTTAGAGACCCAGTACTTC. This codes for CSVEGVTGLETQYF.

This clone was seen more than once but under ten times. The chain couples TRBV7-9 to TRBJ1-3, with D perhaps TRBD1 (5 bases). Per the germline V gene, CDR1 is SEHNR and CDR2 is FQNEAQ (reference sequence). V shed 3 bases and J shed 0 bases, with 12 bases lying between them. The CDR3 has 16 residues. CDR3 in amino acids: CASSFAWGISGNTIYF. The CDR3 DNA sequence: TGTGCCAGCAGCTTTGCTTGGGGCATCTCTGGAAACACCATATATTTT.

The J gene is TRBJ1-3, the V gene TRBV10-3; D remains unclear. The length of the CDR3 is 14 residues. Trimming left V 4 bases short and J 4 bases short, with 11 bases between. Germline CDR1 is ENHRY and CDR2 is SYGVKD. The CDR3 here is CAISAALRGNTIYF. The DNA for the CDR3 is TGTGCCATCAGTGCTGCCCTAAGAGGAAACACCATATATTTT.